This T cell receptor (beta chain) came from a study of CD8 T cells in Susac syndrome. Regarding the study as a whole: Repertoires of Susac syndrome CD4+ T cells lacked clonal expansion. The study's TCR sequencing and HLA analysis covered a relatively small number of individuals, and the study acknowledged this.

cDNA came from approximately 0.5 to 1 ug RNA primed by random hexamers. Multiplex immunoSEQ PCR targeted 54 Vbeta and 13 Jbeta TCR beta segments. From the immunoSEQ multiplex PCR reads, TCRdb called clonotypes with MiXCR, one entry per CDR3 protein. Of over 140,000 distinct CDR3 sequences listed, over 90% are singletons. Concerning this clonotype: The antigen remains undetermined.

The CDR3 is 15 amino acids. Trimming removed 6 bases from V and 3 bases from J; junction bases left unmatched: 7. Germline loops: CDR1 SGHDN, CDR2 FVKESK. The source material was CD4+ T cells from PBMCs. This sequence originates from a human donor with Susac syndrome. The chain is built from TRBV14 and TRBJ2-7, with 11 bases identical to TRBD2. The CDR3 DNA follows: TGTGCCAGCAGTCGTAGCGGGAGGGCCATCTACGAGCAGTACTTC. This codes for CASSRSGRAIYEQYF.